A single T cell receptor beta chain is shown here with its context. Its antigen is currently unknown. The sample is drawn from a study of cytomegalovirus exposure and HLA in healthy donors. Overall study results and limits: Overall, approximately 150 TCR beta chains were annotated as cytomegalovirus-associated. TCR beta V segments were, for the most part, productive about 87% or about 30% of the time in an earlier analysis. Per a later analysis, HLA-associated TCR beta chains showed more clonal expansion than other, equally common TCR beta chains. Rarity characterized most TCR sequences, yet some public TCRs appeared in many donors.

With 60 Vbeta and 13 Jbeta primers, the PCR was carried out. Produced via immunoSEQ multiplex PCR; TCRdb's table is partial and in-frame only. Recorded for this sample: 200,000 to 250,000 clones. In germline, CDR1 is SGDLS, CDR2 YYNGEE. The CDR3 has 16 amino acids. Trimming shortened V by 0 bases and J by 2 bases, and 11 bases separated the two germline ends. This receptor was obtained from a girl between 2 and 10 years old in good health and CMV-seropositive. Sequenced material: PBMCs. The gene calls are TRBV9 and TRBJ2-2; D gene uncertain. CDR3: CASSVASLGNTGELFF. DNA of the CDR3: TGTGCCAGCAGCGTAGCTAGTCTCGGTAACACCGGGGAGCTGTTTTTT.